This T cell receptor beta chain was retrieved from a study of identical twins. This clonotype has a count of ten or more. Its specificity is not known. Findings of the study overall: Abundant cord blood beta clonotypes carried fewer insertions; memory repertoires showed none.

TCRdb independently ran MiXCR on the 5' RACE reads; one entry per CDR3 protein. The sample gives 1.5 million to 2 million distinct CDR3 sequences, roughly 35% of which show up once; roughly 0.3% is in the top ten. This sequence originates from a newborn girl in good health. The sequenced material came from cord blood.

CDR3 coding DNA: TGTGCCAGCAGCTTAGAACGGGGGGGCCTCTTCGATGAGCAGTTCTTC. Translated, it gives CASSLERGGLFDEQFF. The chain is built from TRBV13 and TRBJ2-1, with 8 bases aligning to TRBD2. Looked up from germline, CDR1 is PRHDT and CDR2 is FYEKMQ (reference sequence). CDR3 length: 16 residues. Losses at the gene ends were 1 base for V and 8 bases for J; bases not matched to a gene: 10.